What follows are 13 T cell receptor beta chains derived from one specimen sequenced in a study of control samples from healthy donors and cancer patients. The method was immunoSEQ multiplex PCR; TCRdb's version includes in-frame clones alone and lacks a portion of them. The repertoire holds around 120,000 clones, with 80% to 90% as singletons. Sequenced: blood. These receptors were obtained from a man aged 35 to 55 in good health.

The J gene is TRBJ1-1, the V gene TRBV11-2; no reliable D call. From germline, CDR1 is SGHAT and CDR2 FQNNGV. This CDR3 is built from 14 residues. Trimming removed 4 bases from V and 5 bases from J, with 14 bases in between. CDR3 sequence (DNA): TGTGCCAGCAGCTCGACACCTCTCGATACTGAAGCTTTCTTT. This sequence encodes CASSSTPLDTEAFF.

CDR3 sequence: CASSQDAAGGVKRGGYTF. The CDR3 coding sequence is TGTGCCAGCAGCCAAGATGCGGCAGGGGGCGTTAAGAGGGGCGGCTACACCTTC. The V gene is TRBV3-1 (or the pseudogene TRBV3-2), the J gene TRBJ1-2; 8 bases fit TRBD1. Germline CDR1 reads LGHDT; CDR2 reads YNNKEL (reference sequence). This CDR3 contains 18 residues. J was trimmed by 8 bases and V by 0 bases; bases with no gene match: 17.

The chain has TRBV6-2 or TRBV6-3 and TRBJ1-2; D may be TRBD1 (5 bases). V gave up 6 bases and J gave up 8 bases, with 16 bases separating them. Germline values: CDR1 MNHEY, CDR2 SVGEGT. The CDR3 sequence is 13 residues long. The CDR3 here is CASSRDLGGGYTF. As DNA, the CDR3 is TGTGCCAGCAGCCGGGACCTAGGAGGGGGCTACACCTTC.

The chain employs TRBV15 and TRBJ1-6; D remains ambiguous. In germline, CDR1 is LNHNV, CDR2 YYDKDF (reference sequence). There are 12 residues in the CDR3. V was shortened by 3 bases and J by 5 bases, with 2 bases between the two germline ends. The CDR3 DNA reads as TGTGCCACCAGCAGGGATAATTCACCCCTCCACTTT. This sequence encodes CATSRDNSPLHF.

J is TRBJ2-4 and V is TRBV19; TRBD1 is a possible D gene (5 bases). The V end was cut by 3 bases, the J end by 1 base, with 10 bases between. Germline V gives CDR1 LNHDA, CDR2 SQIVND (reference sequence). This CDR3 is 15 amino acids long. CDR3 sequence reads: CASSMAGLAKNIQYF. The CDR3 nucleotides are TGTGCCAGTAGTATGGCAGGGTTGGCCAAAAACATTCAGTACTTC.

CDR3 sequence (DNA): TGCGCCAGCAGTGTGACCGTCGGAGAGACCCAGTACTTC. Translating gives CASSVTVGETQYF. The genes are TRBV10-1 and TRBJ2-5; D remains unclear. The CDR3 loop spans 13 amino acids. Per the germline V gene, CDR1 is WNHNN and CDR2 is SYGVQD (reference sequence). Trimming took off 4 bases at V and 4 bases at J, with 10 bases between the two ends.

This chain connects TRBV2 to TRBJ1-2; D call uncertain. V lost 6 bases to trimming and J lost 1 base, with 9 bases between them. The length of the CDR3 is 13 residues. Germline V lookup: CDR1 SNHLY, CDR2 FYNNEI. CDR3 sequence: CASRGQVNYGYTF. The CDR3 nucleotides are TGTGCCAGCAGAGGGCAGGTTAACTATGGCTACACCTTC.

This clone has only one observation. The CDR3 region is CASSLERGTDTQYF. The DNA of the CDR3 is TGTGCCAGCAGCCTTGAGAGGGGCACAGATACGCAGTATTTT. The chain has TRBV5-5 and TRBJ2-3, with a tentative D call TRBD2 (5 bases). The CDR3 loop spans 14 amino acids. Trimming left V 4 bases short and J 1 base short, with 10 bases between. Germline loops: CDR1 SGHKS, CDR2 YYEKEE (reference sequence).

The rearrangement uses TRBV19 and TRBJ1-2, with D unclear. CDR1 is LNHDA, CDR2 SQIVND, per germline (reference sequence). With 4 bases removed from V and 6 bases from J, the gap between germline ends came to 15 bases. CDR3 length: 14 residues. The CDR3 region is CASSTLTSRNGYTF. CDR3 sequence (DNA): TGTGCCAGTAGTACGCTAACAAGTCGGAATGGCTACACCTTC.

This clone was detected a few times. The chain recombines TRBV11-1 with TRBJ2-1, with D possibly TRBD1 on 5 matching bases. This CDR3 is 12 amino acids long. The ends were cut back, 5 bases at V and 5 bases at J, with 7 bases in the middle. The germline V gene encodes CDR1 SGHAT and CDR2 FQDESV (reference sequence). CDR3 DNA: TGTGCCAGCAGCCTGACAGACAATGAGCAGTTCTTC. It translates to CASSLTDNEQFF. Using reference TRBV11-1 and TRBJ2-1 for the parts outside the CDR3, the full variable domain is EAEVAQSPRYKITEKSQAVAFWCDPISGHATLYWYRQILGQGPELLVQFQDESVVDDSQLPKDRFSAERLKGVDSTLKIQPAELGDSAMYLCASSLTDNEQFFGPGTRLTVL.

V usage is TRBV10-3 and J usage is TRBJ2-7; TRBD1 agrees at 7 bases. The germline CDR1 and CDR2 sequences are ENHRY and SYGVKD. The V gene end was trimmed by 0 bases and the J gene end by 2 bases; junction bases not matched to a gene: 4. CDR3 length equals 15 residues. CDR3 DNA: TGTGCCATCAGTGAGTCGTCAGGGGGTCCCTACGAGCAGTACTTC. Protein product: CAISESSGGPYEQYF.

This clone occurred once. J is TRBJ2-5 and V is TRBV27; 8 bases are a match to TRBD1. V was clipped by 2 bases and J by 5 bases; unmatched bases: 7. The CDR3 extends over 15 amino acids. Germline loops: CDR1 MNHEY, CDR2 SMNVEV (reference sequence). CDR3: CASSLGHRGMETQYF. The CDR3, as DNA: TGTGCCAGCAGTTTAGGCCACAGGGGGATGGAGACCCAGTACTTC.

The chain combines TRBV5-5 with TRBJ1-6; no clear D. CDR3 length equals 19 residues. V shed 4 bases and J shed 0 bases, with 20 bases lying between them. CDR1 is SGHKS, CDR2 YYEKEE, per germline (reference sequence). The CDR3 region is CASSPLGVTPSSYNSPLHF. CDR3 sequence (DNA): TGTGCCAGCAGCCCCCTGGGTGTTACACCTAGCTCCTATAATTCACCCCTCCACTTT. Full variable domain (missing parts from reference TRBV5-5 and TRBJ1-6): DAGVTQSPTHLIKTRGQQVTLRCSPISGHKSVSWYQQVLGQGPQFIFQYYEKEERGRGNFPDRFSARQFPNYSSELNVNALLLGDSALYLCASSPLGVTPSSYNSPLHFGNGTRLTVT.